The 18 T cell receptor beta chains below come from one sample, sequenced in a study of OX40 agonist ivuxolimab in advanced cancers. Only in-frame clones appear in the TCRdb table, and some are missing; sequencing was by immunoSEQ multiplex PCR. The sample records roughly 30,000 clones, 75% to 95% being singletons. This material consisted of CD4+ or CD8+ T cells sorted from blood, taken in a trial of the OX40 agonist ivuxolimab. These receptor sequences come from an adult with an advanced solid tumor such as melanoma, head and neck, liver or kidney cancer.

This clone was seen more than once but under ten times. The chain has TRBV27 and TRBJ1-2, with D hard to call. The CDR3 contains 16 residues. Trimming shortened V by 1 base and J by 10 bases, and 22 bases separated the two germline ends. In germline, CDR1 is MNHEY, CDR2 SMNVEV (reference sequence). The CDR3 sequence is CASSLYQSAVLSLYTF. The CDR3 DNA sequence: TGTGCCAGCAGTTTATACCAATCTGCAGTCCTCTCTCTCTACACCTTC.

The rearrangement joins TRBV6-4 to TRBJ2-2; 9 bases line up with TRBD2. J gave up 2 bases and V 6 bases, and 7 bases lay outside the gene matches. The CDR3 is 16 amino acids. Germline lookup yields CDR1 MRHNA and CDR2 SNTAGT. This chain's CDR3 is CASSSQTSGNTGELFF. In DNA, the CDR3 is TGTGCCAGCAGCTCTCAGACTAGCGGAAACACCGGGGAGCTGTTTTTT.

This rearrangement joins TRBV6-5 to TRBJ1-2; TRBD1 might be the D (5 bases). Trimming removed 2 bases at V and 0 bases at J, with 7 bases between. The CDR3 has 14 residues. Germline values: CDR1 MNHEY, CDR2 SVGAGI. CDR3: CASSYGAANYGYTF. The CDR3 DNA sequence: TGTGCCAGCAGTTACGGGGCCGCTAACTATGGCTACACCTTC.

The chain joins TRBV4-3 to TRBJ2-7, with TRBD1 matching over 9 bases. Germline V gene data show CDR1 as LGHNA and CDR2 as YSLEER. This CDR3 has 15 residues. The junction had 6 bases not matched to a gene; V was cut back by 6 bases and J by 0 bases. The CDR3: CASRSGTGSSYEQYF. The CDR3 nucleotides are TGCGCCAGCAGATCCGGGACAGGGAGCTCCTACGAGCAGTACTTC.

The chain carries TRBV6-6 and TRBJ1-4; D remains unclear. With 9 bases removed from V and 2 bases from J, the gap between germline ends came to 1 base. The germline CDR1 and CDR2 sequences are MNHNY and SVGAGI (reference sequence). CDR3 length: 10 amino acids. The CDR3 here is CARTNEKLFF. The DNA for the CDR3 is TGTGCCAGGACTAATGAAAAACTGTTTTTT.

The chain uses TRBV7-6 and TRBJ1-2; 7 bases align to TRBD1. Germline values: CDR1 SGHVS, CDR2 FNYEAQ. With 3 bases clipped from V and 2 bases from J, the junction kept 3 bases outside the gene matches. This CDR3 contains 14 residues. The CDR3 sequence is CASSFGTENYGYTF. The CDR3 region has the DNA TGTGCCAGCAGCTTCGGGACAGAAAACTATGGCTACACCTTC.

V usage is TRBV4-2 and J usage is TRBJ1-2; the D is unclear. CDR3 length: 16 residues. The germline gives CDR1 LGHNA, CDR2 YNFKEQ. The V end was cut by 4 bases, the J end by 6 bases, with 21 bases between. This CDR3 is CASSRSQSWDGDGYTF. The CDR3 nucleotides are TGTGCCAGCAGCCGATCCCAAAGTTGGGATGGGGATGGCTACACCTTC.

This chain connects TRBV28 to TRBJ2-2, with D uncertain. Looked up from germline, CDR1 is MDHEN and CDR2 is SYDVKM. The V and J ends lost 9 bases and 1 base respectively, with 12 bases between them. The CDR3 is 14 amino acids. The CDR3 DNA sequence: TGTGCCAGTATTCCAAACAGGAACACCGGGGAGCTGTTTTTT. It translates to CASIPNRNTGELFF.

Here the CDR3 DNA reads TGTGCCAGAAGTCACGGCGGACCGAACACTGAAGCTTTCTTT. Protein: CARSHGGPNTEAFF. The gene calls are TRBV7-5 and TRBJ1-1. TRBV7-5 is recorded as a pseudogene. The CDR3 runs 14 residues.

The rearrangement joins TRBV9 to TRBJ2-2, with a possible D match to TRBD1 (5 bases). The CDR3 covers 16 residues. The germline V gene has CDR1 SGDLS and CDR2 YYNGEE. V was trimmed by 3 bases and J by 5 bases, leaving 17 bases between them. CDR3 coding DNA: TGTGCCAGCAGCGGATGGGGCAGGGAAGGTACCGGGGAGCTGTTTTTT. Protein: CASSGWGREGTGELFF.

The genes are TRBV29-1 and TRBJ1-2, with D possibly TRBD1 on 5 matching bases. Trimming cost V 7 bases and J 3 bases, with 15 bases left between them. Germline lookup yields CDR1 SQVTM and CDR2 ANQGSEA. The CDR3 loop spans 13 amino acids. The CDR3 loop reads CSADGQGYYGYTF. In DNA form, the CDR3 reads TGCAGCGCCGACGGTCAGGGCTACTATGGCTACACCTTC.

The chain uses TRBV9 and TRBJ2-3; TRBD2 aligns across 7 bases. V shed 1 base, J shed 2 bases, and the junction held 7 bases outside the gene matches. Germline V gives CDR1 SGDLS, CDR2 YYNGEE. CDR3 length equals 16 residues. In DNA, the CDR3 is TGTGCCAGCAGCGTATCAGCTAGCGGCTCCACAGATACGCAGTATTTT. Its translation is CASSVSASGSTDTQYF.

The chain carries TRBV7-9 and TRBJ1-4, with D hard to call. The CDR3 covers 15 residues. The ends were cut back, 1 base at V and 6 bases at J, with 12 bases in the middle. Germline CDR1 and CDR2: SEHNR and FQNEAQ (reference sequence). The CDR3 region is CASSLGVGLYEKLFF. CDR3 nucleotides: TGTGCCAGCAGCTTAGGGGTCGGATTATATGAAAAACTGTTTTTT.

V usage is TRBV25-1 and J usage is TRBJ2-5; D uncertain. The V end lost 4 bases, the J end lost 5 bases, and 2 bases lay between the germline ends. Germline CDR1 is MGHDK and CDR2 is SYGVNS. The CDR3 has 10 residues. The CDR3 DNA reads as TGTGCCAGCAGTGGTGAGACCCAGTACTTC. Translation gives CASSGETQYF.

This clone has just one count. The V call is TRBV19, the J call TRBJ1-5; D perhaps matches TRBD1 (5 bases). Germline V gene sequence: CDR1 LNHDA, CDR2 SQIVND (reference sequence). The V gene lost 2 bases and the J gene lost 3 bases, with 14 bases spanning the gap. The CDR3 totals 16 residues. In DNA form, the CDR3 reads TGTGCCAGTAGTATATCAGGGTACGGATCCAATCAGCCCCAGCATTTT. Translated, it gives CASSISGYGSNQPQHF. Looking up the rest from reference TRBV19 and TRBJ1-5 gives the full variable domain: DGGITQSPKYLFRKEGQNVTLSCEQNLNHDAMYWYRQDPGQGLRLIYYSQIVNDFQKGDIAEGYSVSREKKESFPLTVTSAQKNPTAFYLCASSISGYGSNQPQHFGDGTRLSIL.

CDR3 sequence reads: CASSQGEGRSEQFF. CDR3 DNA: TGTGCCAGCAGCCAAGGTGAGGGGAGGAGTGAGCAGTTCTTC. The chain couples TRBV14 to TRBJ2-1; D possibly corresponds to TRBD2 (6 bases). V was pared by 1 base and J by 9 bases, with 13 bases between. Germline CDR1 and CDR2: SGHDN and FVKESK. The CDR3 length is 14 residues.

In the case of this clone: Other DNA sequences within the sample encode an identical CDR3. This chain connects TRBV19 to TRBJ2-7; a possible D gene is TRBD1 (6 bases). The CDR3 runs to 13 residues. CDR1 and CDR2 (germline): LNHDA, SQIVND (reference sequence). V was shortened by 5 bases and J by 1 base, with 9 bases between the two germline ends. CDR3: CASSAGTSYEQYF. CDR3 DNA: TGTGCCAGTAGTGCCGGGACATCCTACGAGCAGTACTTC.

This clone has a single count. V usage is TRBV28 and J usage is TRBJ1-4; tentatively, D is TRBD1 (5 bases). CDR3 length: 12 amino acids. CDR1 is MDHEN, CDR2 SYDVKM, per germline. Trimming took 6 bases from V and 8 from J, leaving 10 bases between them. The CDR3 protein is CASRTKGEKLFF. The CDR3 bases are TGTGCCAGCAGAACTAAGGGGGAAAAACTGTTTTTT.